One sample yielded the 13 T cell receptor beta chains listed below, sequenced in a study of T cells after posttransplantation cyclophosphamide. Repertoires were generated with immunoSEQ multiplex PCR, while TCRdb's copy carries only in-frame clones and drops some. In the table there are nearly 7,000 clones, approximately 84% of which are singletons. The sequenced material came from memory CD4+ T cells sorted from blood. Receptors were obtained from a woman aged 45-65 years in good health and a related stem cell transplant donor.

The chain employs TRBV6-1 and TRBJ1-6, with unresolved D. The V gene's germline CDR1 is MNHNS and CDR2 SASEGT. Trimming took 4 bases from V and 3 from J, leaving 10 bases between them. The CDR3 extends over 15 amino acids. The CDR3 coding sequence is TGTGCCAGCAGTGTTGGGGAGAGCTATAATTCACCCCTCCACTTT. Protein product: CASSVGESYNSPLHF.

The gene calls are TRBV7-2 and TRBJ2-5, with 8 bases matching TRBD1. The CDR3 covers 15 residues. V gave up 5 bases and J gave up 2 bases; unmatched junction bases: 7. Germline loops: CDR1 SGHTA, CDR2 FQGNSA. This CDR3 is CASSPDRDSQETQYF. The CDR3 DNA sequence: TGTGCCAGCAGCCCGGACAGGGACTCACAAGAGACCCAGTACTTC.

The V and J genes are TRBV6-1 and TRBJ1-4; tentatively, D is TRBD1 (5 bases). Germline lookup yields CDR1 MNHNS and CDR2 SASEGT. CDR3 length equals 15 residues. Trimming removed 3 bases from V and 6 bases from J, with 14 bases in between. The CDR3 sequence: CASSETAGGDEKLFF. In nucleotides, the CDR3 is TGTGCCAGCAGTGAGACAGCCGGGGGGGATGAAAAACTGTTTTTT.

The J gene is TRBJ2-2, the V gene TRBV30, with 10 positions matching TRBD2. CDR1 is GTSNPN, CDR2 SVGIG, per germline (reference sequence). This CDR3 has 19 amino acids. V was clipped by 3 bases and J by 6 bases; unmatched bases: 19. CDR3 protein: CAWRNPRPSGSFLAGELFF. The CDR3 DNA sequence: TGTGCCTGGAGGAACCCCCGGCCTAGCGGGAGTTTTTTGGCCGGGGAGCTGTTTTTT. Full variable domain (outside the CDR3, taken from reference TRBV30 and TRBJ2-2): SQTIHQWPATLVQPVGSPLSLECTVEGTSNPNLYWYRQAAGRGLQLLFYSVGIGQISSEVPQNLSASRPQDRQFILSSKKLLLSDSGFYLCAWRNPRPSGSFLAGELFFGEGSRLTVL.

This clone has a handful of counts. This rearrangement joins TRBV30 to TRBJ1-1; D uncertain. Trimming took 8 bases from V and 1 from J, leaving 8 bases between them. CDR1 and CDR2 from the germline V gene are GTSNPN and SVGIG (reference sequence). The CDR3 extends over 11 amino acids. The CDR3: CAAERNTEAFF. CDR3 coding DNA: TGTGCCGCAGAAAGGAACACTGAAGCTTTCTTT. Filled out from reference TRBV30 and TRBJ1-1, the complete variable domain reads SQTIHQWPATLVQPVGSPLSLECTVEGTSNPNLYWYRQAAGRGLQLLFYSVGIGQISSEVPQNLSASRPQDRQFILSSKKLLLSDSGFYLCAAERNTEAFFGQGTRLTVV.

The chain has TRBV5-1 and TRBJ2-2; 9 bases map to TRBD2. The length of the CDR3 is 17 residues. From germline, CDR1 is SGHRS and CDR2 YFSETQ. With 0 bases clipped from V and 7 bases from J, the junction kept 10 bases outside the gene matches. CDR3 sequence (DNA): TGCGCCAGCAGCTTGGGTACAACACTAGCGGGCGTCGGGGAGCTGTTTTTT. It yields the protein CASSLGTTLAGVGELFF.

The rearrangement links TRBV30 to TRBJ1-1; D is unresolved. The CDR3 is 13 amino acids. Trimming stripped 4 bases from V and 7 bases from J, with 16 bases between. From germline, CDR1 is GTSNPN and CDR2 SVGIG (reference sequence). The CDR3 is CAWNAEGEIEAFF. The DNA of the CDR3 is TGTGCCTGGAACGCTGAGGGCGAGATTGAAGCTTTCTTT.

The CDR3 is CASSANTGVQETQYF. DNA of the CDR3: TGTGCCAGCAGCGCCAATACAGGGGTCCAAGAGACCCAGTACTTC. V gene TRBV11-2 combines with J gene TRBJ2-5; 7 nucleotides match TRBD1. Germline V gene sequence: CDR1 SGHAT, CDR2 FQNNGV. The CDR3 is 15 amino acids. The ends lost 5 bases at V and 1 base at J; junction bases unmatched: 7.

V gene TRBV11-3 combines with J gene TRBJ2-3; tentative D call: TRBD2 (5 bases). Germline lookup yields CDR1 SGHNT and CDR2 YENEEA. Between the trimmed V and J ends, which lost 3 bases and 0 bases, there was a span of 10 bases. This CDR3 comprises 15 residues. The CDR3 DNA sequence: TGTGCCAGCAGCTTTCGGAGAGGGAGCACAGATACGCAGTATTTT. Translating gives CASSFRRGSTDTQYF.

This rearrangement joins TRBV6-5 to TRBJ2-7, with TRBD2 as a possible D gene (6 bases). Germline-derived CDR1 and CDR2 are MNHEY and SVGAGI. The CDR3 runs to 12 residues. Trimming took off 5 bases at V and 4 bases at J, with 9 bases between the two ends. The CDR3 region is CASSGGGYEQYF. CDR3 nucleotide sequence: TGTGCCAGCAGTGGTGGGGGGTACGAGCAGTACTTC.

The chain joins TRBV6-5 to TRBJ2-5; 8 positions match TRBD1. This CDR3 contains 15 residues. J lost 5 bases, V lost 2 bases, and 7 bases had no gene match. Germline V gives CDR1 MNHEY, CDR2 SVGAGI. The DNA of the CDR3 is TGTGCCAGCAGTTACCAGGGGGCGCGTCCCGAGACCCAGTACTTC. Residues: CASSYQGARPETQYF.

The chain links TRBV7-3 to TRBJ1-4; possibly TRBD1 for D (6 bases). CDR1 SGHTA and CDR2 FQGTGA come from the germline V gene. The CDR3 spans 15 residues. V lost 5 bases and J 8 bases, leaving 18 bases between the germline ends. CDR3 coding DNA: TGTGCCAGCAGCCAAGGCGGGGGGCCGGGAGAAAAACTGTTTTTT. As protein: CASSQGGGPGEKLFF.

This clone was observed a handful of times. The V and J genes are TRBV6-5 and TRBJ2-7; D perhaps matches TRBD1 (6 bases). The CDR3 has 11 amino acids. Germline V gene lookup returns CDR1 MNHEY and CDR2 SVGAGI. The ends were cut back, 8 bases at V and 4 bases at J, with 9 bases in the middle. CDR3: CASGTGYEQYF. The CDR3 DNA sequence: TGTGCCAGCGGTACAGGGTACGAGCAGTACTTC.